This entry lists 13 T cell receptor beta chains sequenced from one sample in a study of blood T cells in healthy people across ages. Combining a sample-barcoded 5' primer with a J-beta primer mix, a second PCR ran for roughly 7 to 11 cycles. MiXCR was run by TCRdb on the 5' RACE reads, yielding one entry per CDR3 protein. The sample records 700,000 to 900,000 distinct CDR3 sequences, 50% to 65% being singletons. Sequencing used blood. The receptors derive from an older man in good health.

This clonotype showed up just a few times. This rearrangement joins TRBV20-1 to TRBJ2-5; 10 bases fit TRBD2. The CDR3 totals 17 residues. Germline V gene data show CDR1 as DFQATT and CDR2 as SNEGSKA (reference sequence). V gave up 5 bases and J gave up 2 bases; unmatched junction bases: 14. The CDR3 here is CSAGAPKAGGGQETQYF. CDR3 DNA: TGCAGTGCTGGGGCCCCGAAAGCGGGAGGGGGACAAGAGACCCAGTACTTC.

The chain combines TRBV2 with TRBJ1-5, with D hard to call. The CDR3 loop spans 16 amino acids. In germline, CDR1 is SNHLY, CDR2 FYNNEI. The V and J ends lost 1 base and 0 bases respectively, with 10 bases between them. The CDR3 spells CASSEGGRHSNQPQHF. As DNA, the CDR3 is TGTGCCAGCAGTGAAGGTGGCCGTCATAGCAATCAGCCCCAGCATTTT.

This chain joins TRBV6-2 or TRBV6-3 and TRBJ1-5; D possibly corresponds to TRBD1 (5 bases). The CDR3 loop spans 13 amino acids. V was shortened by 10 bases and J by 3 bases, with 13 bases between the two germline ends. The V gene's germline CDR1 is MNHEY and CDR2 SVGEGT. The CDR3 is CATSLGVNQPQHF. The CDR3 coding sequence is TGTGCCACCTCCCTGGGGGTCAATCAGCCCCAGCATTTT.

This clonotype was detected once. Relative to the germline gene, one junction end is altered; a read error may explain this. CDR3 loop: CAGRPGTIPSYEQYF. The CDR3 DNA reads TGTGCCGGCAGGCCGGGCACAATCCCGTCCTACGAGCAGTACTTC. The chain is built from TRBV27 and TRBJ2-4; D call uncertain. With the DNA end fitting TRBJ2-7 better, the J assignment may be wrong. The germline V gene has CDR1 MNHEY and CDR2 SMNVEV (reference sequence). This CDR3 is 15 amino acids long.

This clonotype was counted only a few times. The gene calls are TRBV20-1 and TRBJ2-7, with 9 bases fitting TRBD2. CDR1 and CDR2 (germline): DFQATT, SNEGSKA (reference sequence). V lost 3 bases and J lost 3; bases outside the gene matches: 6. The CDR3 is 14 residues long. The CDR3 bases are TGCAGTGCTAGTTATGGGACTAGCCTCTACGAGCAGTACTTC. Amino acid sequence: CSASYGTSLYEQYF.

The J gene is TRBJ2-7, the V gene TRBV20-1; TRBD2 is a possible D gene (6 bases). There are 13 residues in the CDR3. Germline CDR1 reads DFQATT; CDR2 reads SNEGSKA (reference sequence). The DNA of the CDR3 is TGCAGGGCGAGGGACTCCCCGAGGGGCGAGCAGTACTTC. This translates into CRARDSPRGEQYF.

The chain joins TRBV6-5 to TRBJ2-2, with TRBD2 identical over 8 bases. Germline V lookup: CDR1 MNHEY, CDR2 SVGAGI. Losses at the gene ends were 4 bases for V and 4 bases for J; bases not matched to a gene: 5. CDR3 length: 15 amino acids. The chain's CDR3 is CASSLIAGITGELFF. The DNA of the CDR3 is TGTGCCAGCAGTTTAATAGCGGGAATCACCGGGGAGCTGTTTTTT.

The gene calls are TRBV20-1 and TRBJ2-7; the match to TRBD2 covers 10 bases. The V gene end was trimmed by 0 bases and the J gene end by 0 bases; junction bases not matched to a gene: 5. Germline V gives CDR1 DFQATT, CDR2 SNEGSKA (reference sequence). The CDR3 runs 16 residues. In DNA, the CDR3 is TGCAGTGCTAGAGATCGACTAGCGGGTCCCTCCTACGAGCAGTACTTC. Translated: CSARDRLAGPSYEQYF.

This clonotype was found many times. A much larger clone differs from this one at a single base, so this may be a read error. This chain uses TRBV20-1 with TRBJ2-1; TRBD2 agrees at 8 bases. The J call may be wrong; the DNA end is better matched by TRBJ2-7. CDR1 DFQATT and CDR2 SNEGSKA come from the germline V gene (reference sequence). There are 15 residues in the CDR3. The CDR3 sequence is CSARGLADSYNEQYF. In DNA form, the CDR3 reads TGCAGTGCTCGCGGACTAGCAGACTCCTACAATGAGCAGTACTTC.

V gene TRBV6-1 combines with J gene TRBJ2-6; D ambiguous. V lost 1 base to trimming and J lost 2 bases, with 3 bases between them. The germline gives CDR1 MNHNS, CDR2 SASEGT. CDR3 length: 14 residues. The CDR3 DNA reads TGTGCCAGCAGTGAAGACCCTGGGGCCAACGTCCTGACTTTC. This sequence encodes CASSEDPGANVLTF.

This clonotype was recorded a few times. The chain links TRBV20-1 to TRBJ2-7; the D gene is possibly TRBD2 (8 bases). This CDR3 is 19 amino acids long. V dropped 6 bases and J dropped 2 bases, with 32 bases sitting between them. Germline CDR1 and CDR2: DFQATT and SNEGSKA (reference sequence). The CDR3 sequence is CSARPPGQVTSGSAYEQYF. Written as DNA, the CDR3 is TGCAGTGCCCGACCCCCCGGACAGGTAACTAGCGGTTCCGCCTACGAGCAGTACTTC.

This clonotype turned up a few times. The chain carries TRBV20-1 and TRBJ2-5; TRBD1 matches 7 bases. The germline CDR1 and CDR2 sequences are DFQATT and SNEGSKA (reference sequence). The CDR3 is made up of 13 amino acids. V was pared by 3 bases and J by 5 bases, with 6 bases of the junction left unmatched. CDR3 in amino acids: CSARPPTGETQYF. Written as DNA, the CDR3 is TGCAGTGCTAGGCCCCCGACAGGGGAGACCCAGTACTTC.

This clonotype has a handful of counts. This sequence joins TRBV7-9 and TRBJ2-1, with D possibly called TRBD1 or TRBD2 (5 bases each). Deletions cut 4 bases from V and 10 bases from J, with 17 bases between. Germline V gene lookup returns CDR1 SEHNR and CDR2 FQNEAQ (reference sequence). The CDR3 contains 14 residues. This CDR3 is CASSSQGDFREQFF. CDR3 bases: TGTGCCAGCAGCTCCCAGGGAGATTTCCGAGAGCAGTTCTTC.